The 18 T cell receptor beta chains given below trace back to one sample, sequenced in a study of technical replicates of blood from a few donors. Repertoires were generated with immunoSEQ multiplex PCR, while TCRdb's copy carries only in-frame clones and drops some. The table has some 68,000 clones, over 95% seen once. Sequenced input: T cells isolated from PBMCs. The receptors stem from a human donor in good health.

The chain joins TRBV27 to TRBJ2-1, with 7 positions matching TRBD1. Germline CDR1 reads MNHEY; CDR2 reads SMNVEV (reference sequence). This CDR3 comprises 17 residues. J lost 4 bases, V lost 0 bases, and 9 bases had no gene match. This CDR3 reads CASSLSWTGCGYNEQFF. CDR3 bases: TGTGCCAGCAGTTTATCATGGACAGGCTGTGGGTACAATGAGCAGTTCTTC.

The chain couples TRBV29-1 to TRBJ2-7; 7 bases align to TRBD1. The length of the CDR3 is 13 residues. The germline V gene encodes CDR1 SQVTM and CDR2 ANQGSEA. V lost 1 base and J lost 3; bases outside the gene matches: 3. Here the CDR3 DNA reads TGCAGCGTTGAAGGACAGGGCTTCTACGAGCAGTACTTC. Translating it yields CSVEGQGFYEQYF.

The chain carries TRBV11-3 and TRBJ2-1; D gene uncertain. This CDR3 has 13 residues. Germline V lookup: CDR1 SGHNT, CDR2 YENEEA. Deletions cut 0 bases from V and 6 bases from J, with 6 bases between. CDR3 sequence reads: CASSLDPFNEQFF. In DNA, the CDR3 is TGTGCCAGCAGCTTAGACCCGTTCAATGAGCAGTTCTTC.

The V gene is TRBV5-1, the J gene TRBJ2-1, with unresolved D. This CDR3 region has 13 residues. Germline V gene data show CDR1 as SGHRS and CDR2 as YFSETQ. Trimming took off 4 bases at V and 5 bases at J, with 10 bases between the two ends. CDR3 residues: CASSVSQNNEQFF. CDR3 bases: TGCGCCAGCAGCGTTTCACAGAACAATGAGCAGTTCTTC.

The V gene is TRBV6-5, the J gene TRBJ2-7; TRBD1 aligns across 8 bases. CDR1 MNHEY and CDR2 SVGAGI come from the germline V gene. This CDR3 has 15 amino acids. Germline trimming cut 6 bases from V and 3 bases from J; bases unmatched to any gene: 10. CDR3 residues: CASRGDRPPSYEQYF. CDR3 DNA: TGTGCCAGCAGAGGGGACAGGCCTCCCAGCTACGAGCAGTACTTC.

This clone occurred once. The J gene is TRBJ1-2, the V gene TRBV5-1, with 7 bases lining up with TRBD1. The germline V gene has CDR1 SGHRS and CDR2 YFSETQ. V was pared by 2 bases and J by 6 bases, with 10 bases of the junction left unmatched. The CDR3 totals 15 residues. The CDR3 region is CASSLLGQNLDGYTF. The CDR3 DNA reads TGCGCCAGCAGCTTATTGGGACAGAATCTTGATGGCTACACCTTC. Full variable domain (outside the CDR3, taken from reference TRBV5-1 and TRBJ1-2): KAGVTQTPRYLIKTRGQQVTLSCSPISGHRSVSWYQQTPGQGLQFLFEYFSETQRNKGNFPGRFSGRQFSNSRSEMNVSTLELGDSALYLCASSLLGQNLDGYTFGSGTRLTVV.

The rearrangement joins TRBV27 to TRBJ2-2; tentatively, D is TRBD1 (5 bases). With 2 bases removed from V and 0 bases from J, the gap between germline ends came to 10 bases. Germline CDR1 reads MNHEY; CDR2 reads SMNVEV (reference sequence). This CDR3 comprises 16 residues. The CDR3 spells CASSLIRGSNTGELFF. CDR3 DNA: TGTGCCAGCAGTTTAATAAGGGGCTCGAACACCGGGGAGCTGTTTTTT.

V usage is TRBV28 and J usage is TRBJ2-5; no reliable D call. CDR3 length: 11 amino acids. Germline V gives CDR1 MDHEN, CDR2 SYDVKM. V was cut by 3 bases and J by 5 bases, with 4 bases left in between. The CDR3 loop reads CASSFLETQYF. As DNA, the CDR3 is TGTGCCAGCAGTTTTCTCGAGACCCAGTACTTC.

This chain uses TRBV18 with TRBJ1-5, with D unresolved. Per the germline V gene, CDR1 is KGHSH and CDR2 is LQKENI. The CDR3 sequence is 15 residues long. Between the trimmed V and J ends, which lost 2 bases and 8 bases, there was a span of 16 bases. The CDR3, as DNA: TGTGCCAGCTCACCATCAGTGCCGAGCGTTGAGCCCCAGCATTTT. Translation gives CASSPSVPSVEPQHF.

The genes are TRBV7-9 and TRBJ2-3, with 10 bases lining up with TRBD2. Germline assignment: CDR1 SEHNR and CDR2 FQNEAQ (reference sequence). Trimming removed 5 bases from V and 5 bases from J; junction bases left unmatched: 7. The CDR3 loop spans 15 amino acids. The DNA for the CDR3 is TGTGCCAGCAGCCCAGCTAGCGGGAGTGGAGATACGCAGTATTTT. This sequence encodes CASSPASGSGDTQYF.

The CDR3 is CASSLSAENYGYTF. CDR3 nucleotide sequence: TGCGCCAGCAGCTTGTCCGCAGAAAACTATGGCTACACCTTC. This chain connects TRBV5-1 to TRBJ1-2; D unclear. V was shortened by 1 base and J by 2 bases, with 9 bases between the two germline ends. This CDR3 spans 14 amino acids. Germline V gene lookup returns CDR1 SGHRS and CDR2 YFSETQ.

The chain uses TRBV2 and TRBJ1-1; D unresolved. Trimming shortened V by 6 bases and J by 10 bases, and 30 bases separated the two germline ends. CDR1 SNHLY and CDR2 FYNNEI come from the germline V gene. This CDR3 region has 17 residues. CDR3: CASRRTFAGKAGMGAFF. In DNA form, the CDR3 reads TGTGCCAGCAGGAGGACTTTCGCGGGTAAGGCGGGTATGGGAGCTTTCTTT.

The CDR3 loop is CASSQDILGGRVTDTQYF. The CDR3 coding sequence is TGTGCCAGCAGCCAAGACATATTAGGCGGGAGGGTGACAGATACGCAGTATTTT. The gene calls are TRBV4-2 and TRBJ2-3, with 9 bases fitting TRBD2. This CDR3 is built from 18 residues. V lost 0 bases to trimming and J lost 3 bases; unmatched junction nucleotides: 10. Germline V CDR1 and CDR2: LGHNA, YNFKEQ.

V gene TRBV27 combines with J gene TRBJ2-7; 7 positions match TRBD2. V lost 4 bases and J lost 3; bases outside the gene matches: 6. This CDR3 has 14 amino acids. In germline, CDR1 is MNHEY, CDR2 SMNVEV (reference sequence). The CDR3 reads CASSWAGEGYEQYF. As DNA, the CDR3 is TGTGCCAGCAGTTGGGCGGGGGAGGGCTACGAGCAGTACTTC.

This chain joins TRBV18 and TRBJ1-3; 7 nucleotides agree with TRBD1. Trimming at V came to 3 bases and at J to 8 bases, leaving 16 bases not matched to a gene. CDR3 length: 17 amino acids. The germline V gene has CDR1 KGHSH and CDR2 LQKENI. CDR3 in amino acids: CASSPILSVKGADTIYF. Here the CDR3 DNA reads TGTGCCAGCTCACCGATATTAAGCGTGAAGGGGGCTGACACCATATATTTT.

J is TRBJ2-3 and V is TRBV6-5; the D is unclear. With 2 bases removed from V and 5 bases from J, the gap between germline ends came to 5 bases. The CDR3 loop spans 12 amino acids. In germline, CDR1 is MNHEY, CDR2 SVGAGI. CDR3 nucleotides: TGTGCCAGCAGTTACGCACAAGATACGCAGTATTTT. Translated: CASSYAQDTQYF.

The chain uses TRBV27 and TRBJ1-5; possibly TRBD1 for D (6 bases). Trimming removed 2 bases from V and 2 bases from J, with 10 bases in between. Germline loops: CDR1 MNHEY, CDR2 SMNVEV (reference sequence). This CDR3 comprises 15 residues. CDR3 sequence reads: CASSLTGSRNQPQHF. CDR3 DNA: TGTGCCAGCAGTTTAACAGGGAGTCGCAATCAGCCCCAGCATTTT.

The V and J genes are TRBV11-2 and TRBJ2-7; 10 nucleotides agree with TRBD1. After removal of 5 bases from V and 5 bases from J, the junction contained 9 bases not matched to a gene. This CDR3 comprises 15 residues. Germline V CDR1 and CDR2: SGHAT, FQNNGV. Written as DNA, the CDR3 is TGTGCCAGCAGCCGAACCGGGACAGGGGTCCACGAGCAGTACTTC. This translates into CASSRTGTGVHEQYF.